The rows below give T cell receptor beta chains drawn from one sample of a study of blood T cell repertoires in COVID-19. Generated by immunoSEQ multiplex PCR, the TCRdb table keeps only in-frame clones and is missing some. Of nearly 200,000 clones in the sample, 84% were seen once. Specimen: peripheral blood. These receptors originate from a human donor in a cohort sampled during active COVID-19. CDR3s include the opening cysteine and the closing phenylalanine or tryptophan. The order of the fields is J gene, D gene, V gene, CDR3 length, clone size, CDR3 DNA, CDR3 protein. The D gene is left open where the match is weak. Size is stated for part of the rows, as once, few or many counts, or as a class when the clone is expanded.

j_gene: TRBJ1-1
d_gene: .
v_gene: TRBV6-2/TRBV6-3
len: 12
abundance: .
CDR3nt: TGTGCCAGCAGTTACCGGGTAACTGAAGCTTTCTTT
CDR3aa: CASSYRVTEAFF

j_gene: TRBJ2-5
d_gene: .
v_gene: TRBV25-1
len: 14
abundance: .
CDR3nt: TGTGCCAGCAGTGAGCAGACAGTCCAAGAGACCCAGTACTTC
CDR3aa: CASSEQTVQETQYF

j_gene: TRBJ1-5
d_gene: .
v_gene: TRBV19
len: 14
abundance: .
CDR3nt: TGTGCCAGTAGTATGCCCCAGATTAATCAGCCCCAGCATTTT
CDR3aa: CASSMPQINQPQHF

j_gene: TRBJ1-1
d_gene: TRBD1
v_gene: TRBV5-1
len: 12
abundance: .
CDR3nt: TGCGCCAGCAGCGTCGGGGACAGGGGTGGTTTCTTT
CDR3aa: CASSVGDRGGFF

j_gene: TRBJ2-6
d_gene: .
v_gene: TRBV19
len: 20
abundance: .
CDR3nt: TGTGCCAGTAGCCCGGGACTCGGGGCTCTAAAGAGCTCTGGGGCCAACGTCCTGACTTTC
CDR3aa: CASSPGLGALKSSGANVLTF

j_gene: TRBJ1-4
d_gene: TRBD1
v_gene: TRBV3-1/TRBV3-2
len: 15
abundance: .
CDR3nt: TGTGCCAGCAGCCATCGGACAGGCGTTGGTGAAAAACTGTTTTTT
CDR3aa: CASSHRTGVGEKLFF

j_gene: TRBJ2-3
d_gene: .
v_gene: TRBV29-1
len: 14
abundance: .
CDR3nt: TGCAGCGTAAGATCGGCAGGGGCCACAGATACGCAGTATTTT
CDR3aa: CSVRSAGATDTQYF

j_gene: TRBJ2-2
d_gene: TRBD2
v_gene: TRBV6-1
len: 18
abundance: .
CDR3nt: TGTGCCAGCAGTGAGAATCGAATTAGCGGGCGGGAGGGCGGGGAGCTGTTTTTT
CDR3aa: CASSENRISGREGGELFF

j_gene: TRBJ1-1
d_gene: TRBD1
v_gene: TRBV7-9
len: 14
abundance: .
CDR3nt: TGTGCCAGCAGCCCCCGACAGGGTACGTCTGAAGCTTTCTTT
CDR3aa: CASSPRQGTSEAFF

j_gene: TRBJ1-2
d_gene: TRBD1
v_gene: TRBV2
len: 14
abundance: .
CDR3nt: TGTGCCAGCAGTATAACGGGACAGCACTATGGCTACACCTTC
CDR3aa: CASSITGQHYGYTF

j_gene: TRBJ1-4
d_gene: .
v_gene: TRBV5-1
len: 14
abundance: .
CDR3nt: TGCGCCAGCGGCCCCGGGGGGCGAAATGAAAAACTGTTTTTT
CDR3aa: CASGPGGRNEKLFF

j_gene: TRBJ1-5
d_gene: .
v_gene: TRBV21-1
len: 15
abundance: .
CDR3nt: TGTGCCAGCAGCAAAAGATACTACCCTAATCAGCCCCAGCATTTT
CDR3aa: CASSKRYYPNQPQHF

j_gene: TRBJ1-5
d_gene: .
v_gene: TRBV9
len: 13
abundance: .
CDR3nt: TGTGCCAGCAGCGTAGGGGAGAATCAGCCCCAGCATTTT
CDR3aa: CASSVGENQPQHF

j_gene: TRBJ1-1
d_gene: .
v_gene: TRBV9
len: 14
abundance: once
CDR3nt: TGTGCCAGCAGCGTAGAAACGTGGGGCTCTGAAGCTTTCTTT
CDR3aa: CASSVETWGSEAFF

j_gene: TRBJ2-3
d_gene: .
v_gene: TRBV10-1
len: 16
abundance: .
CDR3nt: TGCGCCAGCAGTGGGGTCAGAGGAAGAGGAACAGATACGCAGTATTTT
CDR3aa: CASSGVRGRGTDTQYF

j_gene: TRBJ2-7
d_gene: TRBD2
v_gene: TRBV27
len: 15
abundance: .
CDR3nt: TGTGCCAGCGCCGACTGGACTAGCGGGAGGTCTGAGCAGTACTTC
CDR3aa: CASADWTSGRSEQYF

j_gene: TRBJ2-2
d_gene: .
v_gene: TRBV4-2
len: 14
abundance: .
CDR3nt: TGTGCCAGCAGCCAAGATAGGGGAGGCGGGGAGCTGTTTTTT
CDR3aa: CASSQDRGGGELFF

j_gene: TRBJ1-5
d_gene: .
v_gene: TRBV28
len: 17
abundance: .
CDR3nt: TGTGCCAGCAGTCTCCCGCAGGTAAATGTGGGTTGGCAGCCCCAGCATTTT
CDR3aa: CASSLPQVNVGWQPQHF

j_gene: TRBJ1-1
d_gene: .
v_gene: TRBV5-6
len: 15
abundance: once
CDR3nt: TGTGCCAGCAGCTCATGGGGCCTGGCCAACACTGAAGCTTTCTTT
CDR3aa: CASSSWGLANTEAFF

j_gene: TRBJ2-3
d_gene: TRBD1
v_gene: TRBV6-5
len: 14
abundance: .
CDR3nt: TGTGCATCAAGCCGGGACAGCAGCACAGATACGCAGTATTTT
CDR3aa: CASSRDSSTDTQYF